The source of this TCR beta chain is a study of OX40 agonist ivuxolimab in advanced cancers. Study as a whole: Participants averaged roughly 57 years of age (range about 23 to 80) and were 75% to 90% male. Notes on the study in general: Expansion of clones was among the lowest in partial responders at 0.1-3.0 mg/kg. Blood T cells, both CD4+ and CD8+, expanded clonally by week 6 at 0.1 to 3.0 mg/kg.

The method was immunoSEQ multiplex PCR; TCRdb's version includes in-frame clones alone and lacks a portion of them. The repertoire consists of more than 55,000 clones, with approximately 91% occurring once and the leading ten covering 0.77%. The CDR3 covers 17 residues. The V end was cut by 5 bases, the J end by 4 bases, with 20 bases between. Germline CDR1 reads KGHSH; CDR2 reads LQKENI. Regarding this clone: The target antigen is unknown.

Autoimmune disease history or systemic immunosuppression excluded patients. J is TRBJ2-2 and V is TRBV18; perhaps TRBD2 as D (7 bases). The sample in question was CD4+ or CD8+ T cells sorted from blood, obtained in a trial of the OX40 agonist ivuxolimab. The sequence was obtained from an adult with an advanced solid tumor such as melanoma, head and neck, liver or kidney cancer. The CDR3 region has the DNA TGTGCCAGCTCAACCCAACCCGGACTAGGGGGCACCGGGGAGCTGTTTTTT. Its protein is CASSTQPGLGGTGELFF.